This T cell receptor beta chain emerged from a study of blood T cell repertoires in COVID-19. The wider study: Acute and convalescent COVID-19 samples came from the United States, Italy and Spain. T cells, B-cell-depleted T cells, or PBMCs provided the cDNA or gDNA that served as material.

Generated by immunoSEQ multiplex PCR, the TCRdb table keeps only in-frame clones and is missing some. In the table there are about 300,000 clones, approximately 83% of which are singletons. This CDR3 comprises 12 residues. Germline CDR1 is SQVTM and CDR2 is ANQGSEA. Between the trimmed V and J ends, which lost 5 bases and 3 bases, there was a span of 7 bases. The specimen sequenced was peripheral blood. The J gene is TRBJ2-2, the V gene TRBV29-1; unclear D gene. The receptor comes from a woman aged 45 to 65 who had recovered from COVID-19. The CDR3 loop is CSVSLYTGELFF. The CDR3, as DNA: TGCAGCGTTTCCTTGTACACCGGGGAGCTGTTTTTT.